These 9 T cell receptor beta chains came from one sample sequenced in a study of control samples from healthy donors and cancer patients (TCRdb year 2020). Libraries came from the immunoSEQ multiplex PCR assay. TCRdb obtained this table from immuneACCESS and retained in-frame rearrangements with V and J assigned. These tables miss some clones; where compared with another copy, unresolved V genes account for less than half of the shortfall, and the remainder is unexplained. This sample is represented by just under 80,000 clones; around 90% of them were singletons. Clones ranked in the top ten supply 1.9% of the sample. Material for sequencing was PBMCs. The origin of the receptors is a woman between 55 and 75 years old with head and neck cancer.

J is TRBJ1-2 and V is TRBV7-2; tentative D call: TRBD1 (5 bases). CDR3 size: 16 residues. CDR1 is SGHTA and CDR2 is FQGNSA in the germline V gene. Trimming cost V 0 bases and J 0 bases, with 11 bases left between them. CDR3: CASSLAGRGANYGYTF. CDR3 coding DNA: TGTGCCAGCAGCTTAGCGGGGCGGGGTGCTAACTATGGCTACACCTTC.

As concerns this clone: The same CDR3 also results from other DNA sequences found in this sample. The chain combines TRBV30 with TRBJ1-5; 7 positions match TRBD1. The J segment lost 6 bases and the V segment lost 3 bases, leaving 8 bases of the junction unmatched. Germline CDR1 reads GTSNPN; CDR2 reads SVGIG (reference sequence). The CDR3 consists of 14 residues. As DNA, the CDR3 is TGTGCCTGGAGCCCATTAGGGGGCAGTCAGCCCCAGCATTTT. Translating gives CAWSPLGGSQPQHF.

The genes are TRBV6-5 and TRBJ1-4, with 10 positions matching TRBD1. V trimming: 6 bases; J trimming: 4 bases; junction bases outside the gene matches: 5. The CDR3 runs to 15 residues. Germline V CDR1 and CDR2: MNHEY, SVGAGI. The CDR3 loop reads CASSRDRGHNEKLFF. DNA for the CDR3: TGTGCCAGCAGCCGGGACAGGGGACATAATGAAAAACTGTTTTTT.

This clone was observed a single time. This chain joins TRBV6-7 and TRBJ2-7; 8 bases align to TRBD2. TRBV6-7 is an ORF, with its function uncertain. The CDR3 sequence is 14 residues long. J gave up 4 bases and V 5 bases, and 7 bases lay outside the gene matches. The CDR3 DNA follows: TGTGCCAGCAGTAACATAGCGGGAAAATACGAGCAGTACTTC. Residues: CASSNIAGKYEQYF.

The chain joins TRBV7-9 to TRBJ2-3; 7 bases agree with TRBD2. CDR3 length: 14 amino acids. Germline V gene data show CDR1 as SEHNR and CDR2 as FQNEAQ (reference sequence). Trimming at V came to 5 bases and at J to 6 bases, leaving 8 bases not matched to a gene. CDR3 nucleotide sequence: TGTGCCAGCAGCAGCGGGACGGACGGGGATACGCAGTATTTT. This gives the protein CASSSGTDGDTQYF.

The rearrangement links TRBV28 to TRBJ2-5; D not certain. The CDR3 length is 13 residues. The V gene lost 6 bases and the J gene lost 1 base, with 9 bases spanning the gap. CDR1 MDHEN and CDR2 SYDVKM come from the germline V gene. The CDR3 loop is CASRVRPQETQYF. The DNA for the CDR3 is TGTGCCAGCAGGGTCCGCCCCCAAGAGACCCAGTACTTC.

The chain recombines TRBV15 with TRBJ2-7; a weak D match, TRBD2 (6 bases). CDR1 and CDR2 (germline): LNHNV, YYDKDF (reference sequence). V was cut by 4 bases and J by 0 bases, with 10 bases left in between. The CDR3 sequence is 14 residues long. DNA of the CDR3: TGTGCCACCAGCAACGGCGGGACCTCCTACGAGCAGTACTTC. Its protein is CATSNGGTSYEQYF.

This clone was recorded a few times. The chain has TRBV7-6 and TRBJ2-3; 8 bases align to TRBD2. Germline loops: CDR1 SGHVS, CDR2 FNYEAQ. The ends lost 5 bases at V and 2 bases at J; junction bases unmatched: 12. The CDR3 has 17 residues. This chain's CDR3 is CASSPRGAGVPTDTQYF. CDR3 nucleotides: TGTGCCAGCAGCCCCCGTGGAGCGGGAGTCCCCACAGATACGCAGTATTTT. The whole variable domain, filled in from reference TRBV7-6 and TRBJ2-3, reads GAGVSQSPRYKVTKRGQDVALRCDPISGHVSLYWYRQALGQGPEFLTYFNYEAQQDKSGLPNDRFSAERPEGSISTLTIQRTEQRDSAMYRCASSPRGAGVPTDTQYFGPGTRLTVL.

The chain recombines TRBV7-2 with TRBJ1-3; perhaps TRBD1 as D (6 bases). The germline CDR1 and CDR2 sequences are SGHTA and FQGNSA. The CDR3 is made up of 15 amino acids. Trimming pared 2 bases from V and 3 bases from J, leaving 11 bases between. CDR3 residues: CASSLLRGVGNTIYF. Here the CDR3 DNA reads TGTGCCAGCAGCTTACTTAGGGGGGTTGGAAACACCATATATTTT. The whole variable domain, filled in from reference TRBV7-2 and TRBJ1-3, reads GAGVSQSPSNKVTEKGKDVELRCDPISGHTALYWYRQSLGQGLEFLIYFQGNSAPDKSGLPSDRFSAERTGGSVSTLTIQRTQQEDSAVYLCASSLLRGVGNTIYFGEGSWLTVV.